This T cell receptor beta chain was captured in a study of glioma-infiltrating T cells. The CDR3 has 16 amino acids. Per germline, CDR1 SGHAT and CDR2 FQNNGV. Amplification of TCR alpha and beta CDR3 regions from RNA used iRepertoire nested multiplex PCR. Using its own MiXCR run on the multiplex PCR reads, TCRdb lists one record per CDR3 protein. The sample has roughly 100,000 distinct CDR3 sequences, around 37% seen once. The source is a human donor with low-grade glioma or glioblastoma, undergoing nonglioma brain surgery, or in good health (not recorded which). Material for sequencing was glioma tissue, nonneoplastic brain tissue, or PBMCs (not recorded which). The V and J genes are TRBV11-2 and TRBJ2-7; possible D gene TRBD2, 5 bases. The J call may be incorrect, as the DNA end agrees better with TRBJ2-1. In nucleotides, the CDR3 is TGTGCCAGCAGCTTAAAATCGAGCGGCCTATTCTACGAGCAGTTCTTC. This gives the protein CASSLKSSGLFYEQFF.